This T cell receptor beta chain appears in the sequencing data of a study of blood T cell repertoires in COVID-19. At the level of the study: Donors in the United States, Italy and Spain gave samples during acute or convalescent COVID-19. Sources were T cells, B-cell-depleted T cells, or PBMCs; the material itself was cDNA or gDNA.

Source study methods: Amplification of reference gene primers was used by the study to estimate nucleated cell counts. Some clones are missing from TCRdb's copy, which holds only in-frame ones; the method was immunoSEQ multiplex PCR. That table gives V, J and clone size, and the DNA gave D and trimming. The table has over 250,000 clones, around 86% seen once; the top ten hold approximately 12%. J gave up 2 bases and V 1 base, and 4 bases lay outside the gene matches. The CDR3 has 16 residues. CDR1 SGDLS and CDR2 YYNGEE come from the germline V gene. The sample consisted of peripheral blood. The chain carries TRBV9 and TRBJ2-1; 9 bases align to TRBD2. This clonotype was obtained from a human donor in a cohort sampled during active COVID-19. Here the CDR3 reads CASSVLLAGPYNEQFF. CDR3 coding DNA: TGTGCCAGCAGCGTACTTCTAGCGGGGCCCTACAATGAGCAGTTCTTC. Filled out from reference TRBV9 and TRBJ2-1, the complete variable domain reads DSGVTQTPKHLITATGQRVTLRCSPRSGDLSVYWYQQSLDQGLQFLIQYYNGEERAKGNILERFSAQQFPDLHSELNLSSLELGDSALYFCASSVLLAGPYNEQFFGPGTRLTVL.